The following is a TCR beta chain sequence with its context. The sample holds many counts of this clonotype. What this receptor recognizes is not known. No base quality values were provided; no much bigger clone lies one nucleotide off. TCR libraries were constructed from roughly 400 ng RNA using the Immunoverse kit, and molecular barcoded adaptors covering alpha/delta and beta/gamma chains were employed. TCR library preparation used the same RNA that was used for transcriptome sequencing. Sequencing of the TCR libraries was done on an Illumina HiSeq 4000 with 2 x 150 cycles. The authors' pipeline ran thus. Using MiXCR, which included quality filtering and error correction, TCR reads were aligned to human V, D, J and C references and then assembled into CDR3 clonotypes. The tcR package in R was used to analyze clonotype counts and gene usage diversity. For inspection of raw mapping reads, RNA-seq reads were mapped by STAR aligner version 2.5.3a onto GRCh37 of the human genome. To test how sequencing depth affected the clonotypes detected, IR-seq fastq files were randomly downsampled with Seqtk 1.3. TCRdb took the public reads, trimmed them with fastp at Q25, ran MiXCR for clone calling and kept in-frame beta chains. Every entry covers one CDR3 protein and lists the most common genes and DNA from its rows. TCRdb, not the authors, supplied the V and J calls. Here the sample has some 22,000 distinct CDR3 sequences; under 25% occur a single time. 17% of the sample is held by the ten biggest clonotypes.

The data stem from a study of read filtering for tumor transcriptome and immune sequencing (TCRdb year 2020). General notes on the study: The cohort had 17 male and approximately 15 female patients with a mean age of roughly 70 years, ranging from 47 to 80. Using the same bone marrow samples, the study compared TCR repertoires obtained by targeted immune repertoire sequencing with those obtained by bulk whole-transcriptome sequencing. TCR-region mapped reads per sample ranged from about 4.05 to 11 million with IR-seq versus only roughly 80 to 1273 with RNA-seq. A main aim was a read-filtering strategy for immune repertoire data, specifically whether clonotypes supported by a single read should be removed. By revised international staging, roughly 8 patients were R-ISS I, over 15 were R-ISS II and about 7 were R-ISS III. After DNase treatment, whole-transcriptome libraries were prepared with the TruSeq RNA Access Library Prep Kit. The study at large found these results: The sorted CD138-negative fraction was composed of a mixed bone marrow immune population rather than of purified T cells. In IR-seq, single-read clonotypes were roughly four fifths of clonotypes but about 3.5% of total reads; in RNA-seq they were 74.6% of clonotypes and approximately 40% of reads. Clonotypes were captured by IR-seq at much higher depth and more reliably than by RNA-seq, and smaller IR-seq throughput was sufficient for identification of most shared clonotypes. The correlation between IR-seq and RNA-seq shared clonotype proportions was increased by removal of single-read clonotypes.

Bone marrow was sampled from every patient at the time of active disease. Bone marrow mononuclear cells were isolated by Ficoll-Hypaque density gradient centrifugation. CD138-negative cells were obtained by negative selection after labeling with CD138 magnetic microbeads on a MACS separator, removing myeloma plasma cells. Flow cytometry with CD138 antibodies on an Attune NxT was used to check how pure the isolated cells were. Total RNA was extracted using TRIzol reagent and was quantified on a NanoDrop spectrophotometer. Paired RNA-seq and IR-seq were performed on the CD138-negative bone marrow sample of each patient. V is reduced by 8 bases and J by 5 bases, leaving a spacing of 15 bases between them. The CDR3, cysteine through phenylalanine, is 13 amino acids long. Only CDR3 DNA is held: 39 bases, read in frame from base 1. In the germline V gene, CDR1 corresponds to MDHEN and CDR2 to SYDVKM.

Sequenced material: a population of CD138-negative cells sorted from bone marrow. In the paper's terms, the cell subset or site label means: bone marrow mononuclear cells depleted of CD138+ plasma/myeloma cells by negative magnetic selection. The rearrangement combines TRBV28 with TRBJ1-1; the best D guess is TRBD1, with 6 bases matching. This TCR was recovered from a donor at least 40 years old with multiple myeloma. CDR3 reads: CASRDKVWTEAFF. The nucleotide sequence is TGTGCCAGCCGGGACAAGGTTTGGACTGAAGCTTTCTTT.